A selection of T cell receptor beta chains follows, all from one sample in a study of T-cell reconstitution after alpha-beta-depleted transplantation in children. TCRdb reanalysed the PCR reads using MiXCR and keeps one entry per CDR3 protein. The table lists 600,000 to 700,000 distinct CDR3 sequences, approximately 16% of them singletons. Sample: PBMCs from the stem cell graft donor, taken from the stem cell graft. These receptors were obtained from a human donor who donated a stem cell graft to a child with acute myeloid leukemia. The CDR3 runs from the conserved cysteine through the conserved F or W. Fields, in order: J gene, D gene, clone size, V gene, CDR3 DNA, CDR3 protein. The D gene is left open where the match is weak. The size entry is marked missing in some rows and otherwise reads once, few, many or a size class.

J: TRBJ2-5; D: TRBD2; size: NA; V: TRBV4-1; DNA: TGCGCCAGCAGCCAAGATGGGGTAGCGGGGGGGGAAGAGACCCAGTACTTC; CDR3: CASSQDGVAGGEETQYF
J: TRBJ2-5; D: TRBD1; size: NA; V: TRBV20-1; DNA: TGCAGTGCTAGAGCACCGGGACAGGGAGTAGGAGAGACCCAGTACTTC; CDR3: CSARAPGQGVGETQYF
J: TRBJ1-2; D: NA; size: NA; V: TRBV20-1; DNA: TGCAGTGGGGCCGGGGCGGACTATGGCTACACCTTC; CDR3: CSGAGADYGYTF
J: TRBJ2-7; D: NA; size: NA; V: TRBV12-3/TRBV12-4; DNA: TGTGCCAGCAGTTTGGGGGCGCCTGGGCGAGAGCAGTACTTC; CDR3: CASSLGAPGREQYF
J: TRBJ1-5; D: NA; size: many; V: TRBV7-2; DNA: TGTGCCAGCAGCGCGGACCTGTATAGCAATCAGCCCCAGCATTTT; CDR3: CASSADLYSNQPQHF
J: TRBJ2-2; D: NA; size: few; V: TRBV5-1; DNA: TGCGCCAGCAGTCCTAGCAGCCAAACTAGGACCGGGGAGCTGTTTTTT; CDR3: CASSPSSQTRTGELFF
J: TRBJ2-3; D: NA; size: many; V: TRBV20-1; DNA: TGCAGTGCTAGAGTAGTAACAGGGACAGATACGCAGTATTTT; CDR3: CSARVVTGTDTQYF
J: TRBJ2-7; D: NA; size: NA; V: TRBV5-8; DNA: TGTGCCAGCAGCCACGGACAGAGCCTCTACGAGCAGTACTTC; CDR3: CASSHGQSLYEQYF
J: TRBJ2-2; D: TRBD2; size: NA; V: TRBV20-1; DNA: TGCAGTGCTACGCCGGGGGACTATAACACCGGGGAGCTGTTTTTT; CDR3: CSATPGDYNTGELFF
J: TRBJ2-6; D: NA; size: NA; V: TRBV6-1; DNA: TGTGCCAGCACCTTCCGGGTCGCGATCTCTGGGGCCAACGTCCTGACTTTC; CDR3: CASTFRVAISGANVLTF
J: TRBJ2-5; D: NA; size: few; V: TRBV20-1; DNA: TGCAGTGCTAGAGATAATCGGCAGTCCCAAGAGACCCAGTACTTC; CDR3: CSARDNRQSQETQYF
J: TRBJ1-6; D: TRBD1; size: NA; V: TRBV28; DNA: TGTGCCAGCAGATTGATAGAGGACAGGTCGGATTCACCCCTCCACTTT; CDR3: CASRLIEDRSDSPLHF
J: TRBJ1-1; D: NA; size: many; V: TRBV6-6; DNA: TGTGCCAGCAGTGACCTGGACACTGAAGCTTTCTTT; CDR3: CASSDLDTEAFF
J: TRBJ1-1; D: TRBD1; size: NA; V: TRBV10-2; DNA: TGCGCCAGCAGCGACCAGGGGGCGCGAGCTGAAGCTTTCTTT; CDR3: CASSDQGARAEAFF
J: TRBJ2-1; D: TRBD2; size: NA; V: TRBV15; DNA: TGTGCCACCAGCAGGGGGGGACTAGCGGGGGGACTAAGGAATGAGCAGTTCTTC; CDR3: CATSRGGLAGGLRNEQFF
J: TRBJ1-2; D: NA; size: many; V: TRBV20-1; DNA: TGCAGTGCCCCCCCTAGGACAGCCATGTGGGGTAACTATGGCTACACCTTC; CDR3: CSAPPRTAMWGNYGYTF
J: TRBJ2-1; D: TRBD1; size: many; V: TRBV29-1; DNA: TGCAGCGTTGAGGCCAGGGGGCTCTACAATGAGCAGTTCTTC; CDR3: CSVEARGLYNEQFF
J: TRBJ2-2; D: NA; size: NA; V: TRBV5-1; DNA: TGCGCCAGCCTTTGGGGAGACACCGGGGAGCTGTTTTTT; CDR3: CASLWGDTGELFF
J: TRBJ2-1; D: TRBD2; size: few; V: TRBV20-1; DNA: TGCAGTGCTCCCCACACCGGGACTAGCGGGGGGGTAGTCATCTTC; CDR3: CSAPHTGTSGGVVIF
J: TRBJ2-1; D: NA; size: NA; V: TRBV7-3; DNA: TGTGCCAGCAGCATCGGGGCTCGTAATGAGCAGTTCTTC; CDR3: CASSIGARNEQFF
J: TRBJ1-4; D: NA; size: many; V: TRBV20-1; DNA: TGCAGTGCCCATAGACAGGCAGGTGAAAAACTGTTTTTT; CDR3: CSAHRQAGEKLFF
J: TRBJ2-1; D: TRBD2; size: few; V: TRBV4-1; DNA: TGCGCCAGCAGCCAAGACAGGCAGCGGGGGGGGAGGGAGCAGTTCTTC; CDR3: CASSQDRQRGGREQFF
J: TRBJ1-4; D: NA; size: once; V: TRBV7-2; DNA: TGTGCCAGCAGCCTACCGGGACGCCAAGGAGAAAACCTGTTTTTT; CDR3: CASSLPGRQGENLFF
J: TRBJ1-1; D: NA; size: many; V: TRBV20-1; DNA: TGCAGTGCCCAGCGGCGGCGGAACACTGAAGCTTTCTTT; CDR3: CSAQRRRNTEAFF
J: TRBJ2-3; D: NA; size: many; V: TRBV12-3/TRBV12-4; DNA: TGTGCCAGCAGTAAACGGTTGGCAGATACGCAGTATTTT; CDR3: CASSKRLADTQYF
J: TRBJ1-1; D: NA; size: many; V: TRBV20-1; DNA: TGCAGTGCTGCTGTCCCGAACACTGAAGCTTTCTTT; CDR3: CSAAVPNTEAFF
J: TRBJ1-2; D: TRBD1; size: many; V: TRBV7-2; DNA: TGTGCCAGCAGCTCGCTACAGGGGAACTATGGCTACACCTTC; CDR3: CASSSLQGNYGYTF
J: TRBJ2-3; D: NA; size: few; V: TRBV7-2; DNA: TGTGCCAGCAGCCCCGGGGTAGCGCGACTCCCCGATACGCAGTATTTT; CDR3: CASSPGVARLPDTQYF
J: TRBJ2-1; D: TRBD2; size: many; V: TRBV7-2; DNA: TGTGCCAGCAGCCTTAGCGGGGGGCGGCCGCTTGAGCAGTTCTTC; CDR3: CASSLSGGRPLEQFF
J: TRBJ2-5; D: NA; size: once; V: TRBV5-5; DNA: TGTGCCAGCAGCTTGTCGGGGCTTTCGGAGACCCAGTACTTC; CDR3: CASSLSGLSETQYF
J: TRBJ1-3; D: TRBD1; size: NA; V: TRBV10-3; DNA: TGTGCCATCAGTGGGGGTTTAGACAGGGGGCCTGGAAACACCATATATTTT; CDR3: CAISGGLDRGPGNTIYF
J: TRBJ2-1; D: TRBD2; size: many; V: TRBV5-1; DNA: TGCGCCAGCAGCTCGACCCCTAGCGGGGGGTGGAACAATGAGCAGTTCTTC; CDR3: CASSSTPSGGWNNEQFF
J: TRBJ2-3; D: TRBD2; size: few; V: TRBV7-2; DNA: TGTGCCAGCAGCCCCTGGACTAGCAGCGTCACGCAGTATTTT; CDR3: CASSPWTSSVTQYF
J: TRBJ2-1; D: NA; size: many; V: TRBV7-2; DNA: TGTGCCAGCAGCTTAGAAGGGGCGGTATACAATGAGCAGTTCTTC; CDR3: CASSLEGAVYNEQFF
J: TRBJ2-3; D: NA; size: many; V: TRBV29-1; DNA: TGCAGCGTTGAACAGGGGATGGATACGCAGTATTTT; CDR3: CSVEQGMDTQYF
J: TRBJ2-7; D: NA; size: many; V: TRBV15; DNA: TGTGCCACCAGCAGAGATCTGACGTCTAGTGAGCAGTACTTC; CDR3: CATSRDLTSSEQYF
J: TRBJ1-4; D: NA; size: few; V: TRBV7-2; DNA: TGTGCCAGCAGCTTAGCGCTGGAGGAAAAACTGTTTTTT; CDR3: CASSLALEEKLFF
J: TRBJ2-5; D: NA; size: NA; V: TRBV6-1; DNA: TGTGCCATGTCCTGGACAATCCAAGAGACCCAGTACTTC; CDR3: CAMSWTIQETQYF
J: TRBJ2-1; D: TRBD2; size: many; V: TRBV12-3/TRBV12-4; DNA: TGTGCCAGCAGTTTACTTACTAGCGGGGGAATAAATGAGCAGTTCTTC; CDR3: CASSLLTSGGINEQFF
J: TRBJ1-2; D: NA; size: few; V: TRBV27; DNA: TGTGCCAGCAGTTGGAGTCAGGGATATGGCTACACCTTC; CDR3: CASSWSQGYGYTF
J: TRBJ1-6; D: TRBD1; size: NA; V: TRBV27; DNA: TGTGCCAGCTTGGCTCCAGGGGGCTCCTATAATTCACCCCTCCACTTT; CDR3: CASLAPGGSYNSPLHF
J: TRBJ2-5; D: TRBD1; size: many; V: TRBV7-8; DNA: TGTGCCAGCAGCTCAAGGACAGGGAGAACCAAAGAGACCCAGTACTTC; CDR3: CASSSRTGRTKETQYF
J: TRBJ2-1; D: TRBD2; size: NA; V: TRBV7-9; DNA: TGTGCCAGCATGGGGACTAGCGGGAGGGATGAGCAGTTCTTC; CDR3: CASMGTSGRDEQFF
J: TRBJ1-1; D: NA; size: NA; V: TRBV20-1; DNA: TGCAGTGCTAGAGATAAGGGGTTGAACACTGAAGCTTTCTTT; CDR3: CSARDKGLNTEAFF
J: TRBJ2-6; D: NA; size: many; V: TRBV20-1; DNA: TGCAGTGCGTCGGGACGGAACTCTGGGGCCAACGTCCTGACTTTC; CDR3: CSASGRNSGANVLTF
J: TRBJ2-1; D: TRBD2; size: NA; V: TRBV20-1; DNA: TGCAGTGCTAGAGATAGCGGGGGACCAGGCCTTCTTGGGGAGCAGTTCTTC; CDR3: CSARDSGGPGLLGEQFF
J: TRBJ1-1; D: NA; size: few; V: TRBV12-3/TRBV12-4; DNA: TGTGCCAGCAGTTCTGGTAAGGCAGGGAGAGGCACTGAAGCTTTCTTT; CDR3: CASSSGKAGRGTEAFF
J: TRBJ2-1; D: TRBD1; size: many; V: TRBV12-3/TRBV12-4; DNA: TGTGCCAGCAGTTTAGGGGGGACAGGGGACAATGAGCAGTTCTTC; CDR3: CASSLGGTGDNEQFF
J: TRBJ1-6; D: TRBD1; size: many; V: TRBV7-2; DNA: TGTGCCAGCAGCTTAGAGACAGGGAGGAGAGATTCACCCCTCCACTTT; CDR3: CASSLETGRRDSPLHF
J: TRBJ1-6; D: TRBD1; size: few; V: TRBV7-2; DNA: TGTGCCAGCAGCTTTGGACAGGGCATCTCCTATAATTCACCCCTCCACTTT; CDR3: CASSFGQGISYNSPLHF
J: TRBJ2-6; D: NA; size: NA; V: TRBV6-1; DNA: TGTGCCAGCACCCCGGGGTCTTCTGGGGCCAACGTCCTGACTTTC; CDR3: CASTPGSSGANVLTF
J: TRBJ1-1; D: TRBD1; size: NA; V: TRBV20-1; DNA: TGCAGTGCTGATCCGGGACAGGAGGGATTGGAAGCTTTCTTT; CDR3: CSADPGQEGLEAFF
J: TRBJ1-1; D: NA; size: few; V: TRBV4-1; DNA: TGCGCCAGCAGCCAAGATACGGGATGGAGGGATCGGAACACTGAAGCTTTCTTT; CDR3: CASSQDTGWRDRNTEAFF
J: TRBJ1-2; D: NA; size: few; V: TRBV5-1; DNA: TGCGCCAGCAGCTTGGGGGACGTTTCTAACTATGGCTACACCTTC; CDR3: CASSLGDVSNYGYTF